This entry features one TCR beta chain sequence. Patients from Seattle were sampled longitudinally, starting during active infection. These data are taken from a study of blood T cell repertoires in COVID-19. Assay: immunoSEQ multiplex PCR; the TCRdb copy retains only in-frame clones and omits some. The sample has roughly 310,000 clones; about nine tenths are singletons. The material sequenced was peripheral blood. The sequence was collected from a young woman with COVID-19, enrolled during active disease.

The CDR3 region is CASSPPTGGPYEQYF. In DNA form, the CDR3 reads TGTGCCAGCAGCCCCCCCACAGGGGGCCCTTACGAGCAGTACTTC. The chain employs TRBV7-8 and TRBJ2-7, with 9 positions matching TRBD1. V lost 5 bases, J lost 4 bases, and 9 bases stayed unmatched. Germline V CDR1 and CDR2: SGHVS, FQNEAQ. This CDR3 region has 15 residues.